Listed below are T cell receptor beta chains from one sample, sequenced in a study of beta chain bispecific antibodies for T cell cancers. Their specific antigens are unknown. TCRdb reanalysed the 5' RACE reads using MiXCR and keeps one entry per CDR3 protein. The table records 15,000 to 20,000 distinct CDR3 sequences, roughly 1.9% of them present only once. Sequenced: healthy donor T cells cultured with leukemia cells. All receptors derive from a human donor in good health. Some clones in this sample may be carry-over from other donors' samples. Both conserved end residues are part of each CDR3. A D gene is named only where the DNA matches it firmly. Some rows have no size entry. The others give once, few or many, or a class for an expanded clone.

abundance	d_gene	v_gene	j_gene	CDR3nt	CDR3aa
many	TRBD1	TRBV2	TRBJ2-1	TGTGCCAGCAGTGAAGGAGGGGGCCCCGCGGTCTTC	CASSEGGGPAVF
many	TRBD2	TRBV20-1	TRBJ2-2	TGCAGTGCTAGACGGGGGGGAGCCGGGGAGCTGTTTTTT	CSARRGGAGELFF
medium-sized	NA	TRBV10-3	TRBJ2-5	TGTGCCATCAGTGAGGACAGTACCCAAGAGACCCAGTACTTC	CAISEDSTQETQYF
medium-sized	NA	TRBV20-1	TRBJ2-3	TGCAGTGCTAGAGGTTTACTAGACACAGATACGCAGTATTTT	CSARGLLDTDTQYF
medium-sized	TRBD2	TRBV7-8	TRBJ2-7	TGTGCCAGCAGCTTGGCTAGCGGGGGGATGTACGAGCAGTACTTC	CASSLASGGMYEQYF
many	TRBD1	TRBV3-1	TRBJ2-7	TGTGCCAGCAGCCCTCCAGGGGGAGAACTCTACGAGCAGTACTTC	CASSPPGGELYEQYF
many	NA	TRBV5-1	TRBJ2-7	TGCGCCAGCAGCTTGGCTCCTGCGGCGGGCCGTCGGGCCTACGAGCAGTACTTC	CASSLAPAAGRRAYEQYF
many	NA	TRBV20-1	TRBJ2-4	TGCAGTGCTAGATCGGCAGGGGCTACCATTCAGTACTTC	CSARSAGATIQYF
many	NA	TRBV30	TRBJ1-1	TGTGCCTGGGGGGGTCCGGGGGACACTGAAGCTTTCTTT	CAWGGPGDTEAFF
many	TRBD1	TRBV6-5	TRBJ2-1	TGTGCCAGCAGTTACTATCAGGGGGAAAATGAGCAGTTCTTC	CASSYYQGENEQFF
many	NA	TRBV7-9	TRBJ1-4	TGTTCCAGCAGCCCGCGGGAAGGGGGTGAAAAACTGTTTTTT	CSSSPREGGEKLFF
few	NA	TRBV27	TRBJ1-6	TGTGCCAGCAGTTACAGGGCGCCACTCGGGAATTCACCCCTCCACTTT	CASSYRAPLGNSPLHF
many	NA	TRBV6-1	TRBJ1-1	TGTGCCAGCAGTGATCAGGGGTTGAGCACTGAAGCTTTCTTT	CASSDQGLSTEAFF
many	NA	TRBV20-1	TRBJ2-5	TGCAGTGCTCCCCGACTTGGCGAAGAGACCCAGTACTTC	CSAPRLGEETQYF
many	NA	TRBV6-6	TRBJ1-1	TGTGCCAGCCTTACCTCTAGGCAAGGAGATACTGAAGCTTTCTTT	CASLTSRQGDTEAFF
many	NA	TRBV28	TRBJ1-6	TGTGCCAGCACCAAGAGGGTGGTTTTTCGTTCACCCCTCCACTTT	CASTKRVVFRSPLHF
NA	NA	TRBV5-1	TRBJ2-2	TGCGCCAGCAGCTTATTAAACACCGGGGAGCTGTTTTTT	CASSLLNTGELFF
many	TRBD1	TRBV28	TRBJ2-7	TGTGCCTGCCAGGGGGCGGGCGACGAGCAGTACTTC	CACQGAGDEQYF
medium-sized	NA	TRBV5-1	TRBJ2-3	TGCGCCAGCAGCCTAAACTCCCCGGGGGGCACAGATACGCAGTATTTT	CASSLNSPGGTDTQYF
many	NA	TRBV7-8	TRBJ1-6	TGTGCCAGCAGCTTGGACATCAATAATTCACCCCTCCACTTT	CASSLDINNSPLHF
many	NA	TRBV28	TRBJ1-5	TGTGCCAGCAGGGTAAAGAGAGATCAGCCCCAGCATTTT	CASRVKRDQPQHF
many	NA	TRBV5-1	TRBJ2-5	TGCGCCAGCAGCCCAACAGAAGAAGAGACCCAGTACTTC	CASSPTEEETQYF